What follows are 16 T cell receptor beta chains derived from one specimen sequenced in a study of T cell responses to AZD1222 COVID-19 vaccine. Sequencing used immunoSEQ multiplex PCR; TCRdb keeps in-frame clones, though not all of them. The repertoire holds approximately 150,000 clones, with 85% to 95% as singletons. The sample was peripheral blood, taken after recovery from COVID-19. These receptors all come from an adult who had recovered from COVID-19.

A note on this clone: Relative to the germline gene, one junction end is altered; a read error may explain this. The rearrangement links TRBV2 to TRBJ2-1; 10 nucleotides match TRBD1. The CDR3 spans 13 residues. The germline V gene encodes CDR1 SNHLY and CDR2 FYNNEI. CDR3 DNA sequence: TGTGCCGGCAGGACAGGGGGCTACAATGAGCAGTTCTTC. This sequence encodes CAGRTGGYNEQFF.

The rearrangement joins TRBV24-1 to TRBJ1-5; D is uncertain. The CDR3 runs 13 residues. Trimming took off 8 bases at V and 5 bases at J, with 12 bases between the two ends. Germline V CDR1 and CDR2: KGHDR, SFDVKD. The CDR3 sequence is CATKGRSDQPQHF. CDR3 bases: TGTGCCACCAAAGGGAGATCCGATCAGCCCCAGCATTTT.

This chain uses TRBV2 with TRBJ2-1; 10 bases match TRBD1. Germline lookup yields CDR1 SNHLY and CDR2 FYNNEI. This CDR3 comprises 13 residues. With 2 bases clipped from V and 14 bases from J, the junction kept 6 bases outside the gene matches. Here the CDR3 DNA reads TGTGCCAGCAGTGAATTTCCAGGACAGGGGGAGTTCTTC. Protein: CASSEFPGQGEFF.

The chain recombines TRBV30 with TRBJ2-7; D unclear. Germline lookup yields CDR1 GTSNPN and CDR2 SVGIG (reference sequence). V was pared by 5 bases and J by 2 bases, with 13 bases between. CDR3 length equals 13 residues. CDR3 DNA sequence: TGTGCCTGGGGTTCCCCAGGCACCTACGAGCAGTACTTC. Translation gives CAWGSPGTYEQYF.

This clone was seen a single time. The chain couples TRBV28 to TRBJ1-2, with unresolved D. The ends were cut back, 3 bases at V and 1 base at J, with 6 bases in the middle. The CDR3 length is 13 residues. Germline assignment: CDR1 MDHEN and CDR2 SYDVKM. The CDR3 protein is CASSFGFNYGYTF. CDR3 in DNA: TGTGCCAGCAGTTTTGGGTTTAACTATGGCTACACCTTC.

The CDR3 region is CASSSRDNHSPLHF. The CDR3 coding sequence is TGTGCCAGCAGCTCGCGGGACAATCATTCACCCCTCCACTTT. The genes are TRBV5-6 and TRBJ1-6; tentatively, D is TRBD1 (6 bases). Germline V lookup: CDR1 SGHDT, CDR2 YYEEEE. This CDR3 is 14 amino acids long. The ends were cut back, 3 bases at V and 8 bases at J, with 12 bases in the middle.

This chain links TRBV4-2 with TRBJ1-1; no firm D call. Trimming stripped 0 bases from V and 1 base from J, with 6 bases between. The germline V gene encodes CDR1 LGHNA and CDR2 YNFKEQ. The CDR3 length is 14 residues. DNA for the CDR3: TGTGCCAGCAGCCAAGACCCTTCGAACACTGAAGCTTTCTTT. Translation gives CASSQDPSNTEAFF.

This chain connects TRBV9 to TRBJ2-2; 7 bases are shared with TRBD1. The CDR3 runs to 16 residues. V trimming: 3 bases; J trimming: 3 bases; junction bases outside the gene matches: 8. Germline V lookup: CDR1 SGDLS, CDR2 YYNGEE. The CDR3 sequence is CASSALGGADTGELFF. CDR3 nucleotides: TGTGCCAGCAGCGCCCTAGGGGGCGCGGACACCGGGGAGCTGTTTTTT.

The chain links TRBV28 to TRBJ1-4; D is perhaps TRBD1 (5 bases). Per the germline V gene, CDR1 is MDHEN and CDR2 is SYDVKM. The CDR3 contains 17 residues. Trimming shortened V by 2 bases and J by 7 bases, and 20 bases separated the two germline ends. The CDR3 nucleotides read TGTGCCAGCAGTTTACTCCGTACCGGGACCCGGAGTGAAAAACTGTTTTTT. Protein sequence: CASSLLRTGTRSEKLFF.

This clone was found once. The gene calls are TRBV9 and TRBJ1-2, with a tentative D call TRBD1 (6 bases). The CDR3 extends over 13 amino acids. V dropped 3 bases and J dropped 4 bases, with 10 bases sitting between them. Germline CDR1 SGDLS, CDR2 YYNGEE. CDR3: CASSGGAFYGYTF. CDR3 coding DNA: TGTGCCAGCAGCGGGGGGGCTTTCTATGGCTACACCTTC.

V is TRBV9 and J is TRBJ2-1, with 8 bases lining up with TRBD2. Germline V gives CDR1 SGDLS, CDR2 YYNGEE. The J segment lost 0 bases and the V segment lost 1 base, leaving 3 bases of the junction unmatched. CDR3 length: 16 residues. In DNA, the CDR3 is TGTGCCAGCAGCGTACTGAGCGGGAGCTCCTACAATGAGCAGTTCTTC. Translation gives CASSVLSGSSYNEQFF.

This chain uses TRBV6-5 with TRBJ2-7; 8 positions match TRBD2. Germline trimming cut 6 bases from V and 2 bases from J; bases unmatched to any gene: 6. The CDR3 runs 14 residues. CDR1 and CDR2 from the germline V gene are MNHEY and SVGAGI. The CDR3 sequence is CASRRTSRAYEQYF. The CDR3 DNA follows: TGTGCCAGCAGGAGGACTAGCAGGGCCTACGAGCAGTACTTC.

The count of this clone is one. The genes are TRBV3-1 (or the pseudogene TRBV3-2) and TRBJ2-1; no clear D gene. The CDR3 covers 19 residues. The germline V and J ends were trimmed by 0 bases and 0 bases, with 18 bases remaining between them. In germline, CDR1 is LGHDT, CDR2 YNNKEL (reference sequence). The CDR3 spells CASSQDPIVRLISYNEQFF. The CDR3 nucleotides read TGTGCCAGCAGCCAAGATCCCATAGTCCGCCTTATCTCCTACAATGAGCAGTTCTTC.

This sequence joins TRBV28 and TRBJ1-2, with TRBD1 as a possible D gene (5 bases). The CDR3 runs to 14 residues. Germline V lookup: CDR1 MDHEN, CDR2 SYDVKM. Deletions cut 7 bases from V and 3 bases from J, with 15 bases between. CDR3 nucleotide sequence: TGTGCCAGCATCCCCGGGGGTGCGTACTATGGCTACACCTTC. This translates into CASIPGGAYYGYTF.

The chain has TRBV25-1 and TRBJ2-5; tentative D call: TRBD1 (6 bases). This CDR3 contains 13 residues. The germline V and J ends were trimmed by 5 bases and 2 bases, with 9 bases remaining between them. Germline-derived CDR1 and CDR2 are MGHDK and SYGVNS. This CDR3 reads CASSLGGQETQYF. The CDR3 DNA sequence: TGTGCCAGCAGTCTAGGGGGTCAAGAGACCCAGTACTTC.

The CDR3 DNA reads as TGTGCCAGCAGCCTTCAGCGATACCGAGGGACCCAGTACTTC. Protein product: CASSLQRYRGTQYF. This chain joins TRBV7-8 and TRBJ2-5; no definite D call. This CDR3 region has 14 residues. Per the germline V gene, CDR1 is SGHVS and CDR2 is FQNEAQ. Trimming took off 5 bases at V and 7 bases at J, with 17 bases between the two ends.